These 20 T cell receptor beta chains share one sample of origin, sequenced in a study of spatial heterogeneity in lung cancer. TCRdb reanalysed the 5' RACE reads using MiXCR and keeps one entry per CDR3 protein. The sample has 700 to 850 distinct CDR3 sequences, more than 65% seen once; the top ten hold around 30%. Time point described: blood at routine non-recurrence follow-up after resection. The sample here was PBMCs, taken at follow-up. Receptor source: a female donor with early-stage non-small cell lung cancer.

In the case of this clonotype: The size of this beta chain means little, since it is a stray read in a library made for alpha chains. The V and J genes are TRBV28 and TRBJ2-7, with unresolved D. The CDR3 loop spans 11 amino acids. The V end lost 6 bases, the J end lost 3 bases, and 6 bases lay between the germline ends. Germline CDR1 reads MDHEN; CDR2 reads SYDVKM. CDR3 residues: CASSLLYEQYF. DNA of the CDR3: TGTGCCAGCAGCCTGCTCTACGAGCAGTACTTC. The entire variable domain, with the rest obtained from reference TRBV28 and TRBJ2-7, is as follows: DVKVTQSSRYLVKRTGEKVFLECVQDMDHENMFWYRQDPGLGLRLIYFSYDVKMKEKGDIPEGYSVSREKKERFSLILESASTNQTSMYLCASSLLYEQYFGPGTRLTVT.

To note about this clonotype: Within a library made for alpha chains, this beta chain is off target, and its count is uninformative. The genes are TRBV20-1 and TRBJ2-1, with 7 positions matching TRBD2. The germline gives CDR1 DFQATT, CDR2 SNEGSKA (reference sequence). There are 15 residues in the CDR3. V lost 0 bases and J lost 2; bases outside the gene matches: 4. CDR3 in amino acids: CSARDGGTTYNEQFF. In DNA form, the CDR3 reads TGCAGTGCTAGAGATGGGGGGACTACCTACAATGAGCAGTTCTTC.

This clonotype has just one count. The library was designed around alpha chains, so this beta chain is a stray read whose abundance carries little weight. The rearrangement joins TRBV6-1 to TRBJ2-1; a possible D gene is TRBD2 (5 bases). The CDR3 is made up of 16 amino acids. V was clipped by 8 bases and J by 4 bases, with 21 bases between them. CDR1 is MNHNS and CDR2 is SASEGT in the germline V gene. This CDR3 reads CASLPRTSGDYNEQFF. CDR3 DNA sequence: TGTGCCAGCCTTCCAAGGACGAGCGGAGATTACAATGAGCAGTTCTTC.

Comments on this clonotype: In a library made to pick up alpha chains, this beta chain is a stray read with a size that means little. The chain couples TRBV20-1 to TRBJ2-7; 7 nucleotides match TRBD2. The germline V gene has CDR1 DFQATT and CDR2 SNEGSKA (reference sequence). This CDR3 comprises 12 residues. The V segment lost 5 bases and the J segment 4 bases; nucleotides outside the gene matches: 5. The CDR3 loop reads CSAGRGIYEQYF. In DNA, the CDR3 is TGCAGTGCTGGGAGGGGAATTTACGAGCAGTACTTC.

This clonotype was seen only a few times. With the library built for alpha chains, this beta chain is off target and its frequency is not meaningful. The chain carries TRBV10-3 and TRBJ2-1, with 11 positions matching TRBD2. Germline values: CDR1 ENHRY, CDR2 SYGVKD. This CDR3 is 15 amino acids long. With V trimmed by 5 bases and J by 6 bases, 6 bases remained unmatched. The CDR3 nucleotides are TGTGCCATCAGTTCTCTAGCGGGAGGAGTCAATGAGCAGTTCTTC. It codes for CAISSLAGGVNEQFF.

Notes on this clonotype: This beta chain slipped into a library made for alpha chains as a stray read, so its size is not meaningful. The V and J genes are TRBV29-1 and TRBJ2-3, with D uncertain. Trimming took 4 bases from V and 3 from J, leaving 5 bases between them. CDR1 SQVTM and CDR2 ANQGSEA come from the germline V gene. The CDR3 has 11 residues. CDR3 sequence reads: CSVGVTDTQYF. As DNA, the CDR3 is TGCAGCGTTGGGGTAACAGATACGCAGTATTTT.

The sample holds one count of this clonotype. This beta chain came through as a stray read in a library set up for alpha chains, and its size says little. V gene TRBV9 combines with J gene TRBJ2-2, with 9 bases identical to TRBD2. With 4 bases clipped from V and 1 base from J, the junction kept 8 bases outside the gene matches. Germline CDR1 and CDR2: SGDLS and YYNGEE. The CDR3 totals 17 residues. CDR3 residues: CASSSPLAGQNTGELFF. The CDR3 DNA reads as TGTGCCAGCAGCTCCCCACTAGCGGGCCAGAACACCGGGGAGCTGTTTTTT.

Comment on this clonotype: This beta chain was picked up by a library intended for alpha chains and is off target, so its count carries little meaning. This sequence joins TRBV3-1 and TRBJ2-7; no firm D call. Germline V CDR1 and CDR2: LGHDT, YNNKEL (reference sequence). The CDR3 has 12 residues. V dropped 1 base and J dropped 3 bases, with 4 bases sitting between them. For the CDR3, the DNA is TGTGCCAGCAGCCAAGTTGGCTACGAGCAGTACTTC. It yields the protein CASSQVGYEQYF.

Turning to this clonotype: This beta chain is a stray sequence in a library constructed for alpha chains; its clone size is not meaningful. The CDR3: CASSFVPGINEQYF. The CDR3 DNA is TGCGCCAGCAGCTTTGTCCCAGGGATCAACGAGCAGTACTTC. The rearrangement uses TRBV5-1 and TRBJ2-7; D possibly corresponds to TRBD1 (5 bases). V shed 2 bases and J shed 5 bases, with 14 bases lying between them. Germline-derived CDR1 and CDR2 are SGHRS and YFSETQ. The CDR3 is made up of 14 amino acids. Combining the CDR3 with reference TRBV5-1 and TRBJ2-7 gives the whole variable domain KAGVTQTPRYLIKTRGQQVTLSCSPISGHRSVSWYQQTPGQGLQFLFEYFSETQRNKGNFPGRFSGRQFSNSRSEMNVSTLELGDSALYLCASSFVPGINEQYFGPGTRLTVT.

A word on this clonotype: Since it is a stray read in a library aimed at alpha chains, this beta chain has a size that is not meaningful. The gene calls are TRBV20-1 and TRBJ2-1, with D tentatively TRBD2 (5 bases). CDR3 length equals 16 residues. Germline lookup yields CDR1 DFQATT and CDR2 SNEGSKA (reference sequence). Trimming left V 1 base short and J 4 bases short, with 17 bases between. The CDR3 here is CSARGRSSRKYNEQFF. The CDR3 nucleotides read TGCAGTGCTAGAGGACGGTCTAGCAGAAAGTACAATGAGCAGTTCTTC.

In the case of this clonotype: This beta chain lies outside the target of a library built for alpha chains; its clone size means little. The chain recombines TRBV9 with TRBJ2-3, with 12 bases matching TRBD2. The CDR3 is 16 amino acids. Germline V gives CDR1 SGDLS, CDR2 YYNGEE. The junction had 4 bases not matched to a gene; V was cut back by 3 bases and J by 2 bases. The CDR3 region is CASSGGTSGLTDTQYF. The CDR3 nucleotides are TGTGCCAGCAGCGGCGGGACTAGCGGGCTCACAGATACGCAGTATTTT.

Details on this clonotype: As an off-target read in a library built for alpha chains, this beta chain has a frequency of little significance. The chain joins TRBV6-5 to TRBJ2-7; 11 bases are shared with TRBD2. V trimming: 5 bases; J trimming: 5 bases; junction bases outside the gene matches: 5. Germline values: CDR1 MNHEY, CDR2 SVGAGI. The CDR3 is 14 residues long. The CDR3 DNA reads as TGTGCCAGCAGTCCGACTAGCGGGACGCACGAGCAGTACTTC. Protein sequence: CASSPTSGTHEQYF.

Details on this clonotype: Found in a library prepared for alpha chains, this beta chain is an off-target read, and its abundance has little meaning. V and J are TRBV18 and TRBJ2-5, with 7 bases that match TRBD2. From germline, CDR1 is KGHSH and CDR2 LQKENI. The CDR3 runs 13 residues. V was pared by 3 bases and J by 4 bases, with 2 bases of the junction left unmatched. CDR3 sequence reads: CASSPGLGETQYF. CDR3 in DNA: TGTGCCAGCTCACCTGGACTAGGAGAGACCCAGTACTTC. The entire variable domain, with the rest obtained from reference TRBV18 and TRBJ2-5, is as follows: NAGVMQNPRHLVRRRGQEARLRCSPMKGHSHVYWYRQLPEEGLKFMVYLQKENIIDESGMPKERFSAEFPKEGPSILRIQQVVRGDSAAYFCASSPGLGETQYFGPGTRLLVL.

A word on this clonotype: Since it is a stray read in a library aimed at alpha chains, this beta chain has a size that is not meaningful. The V and J genes are TRBV7-3 and TRBJ2-3; 9 nucleotides align to TRBD1. The CDR3 length is 12 residues. Germline assignment: CDR1 SGHTA and CDR2 FQGTGA. The junction had 6 bases not matched to a gene; V was cut back by 5 bases and J by 12 bases. In nucleotides, the CDR3 is TGTGCCAGCAGCACCGGACAGGGGTATCAGTATTTT. It specifies CASSTGQGYQYF.

Comments on this clonotype: A library prepared for alpha chains yielded this beta chain as an off-target read; its size is of little meaning. V usage is TRBV4-2 and J usage is TRBJ2-3, with D tentatively TRBD2 (6 bases). V shed 1 base and J shed 2 bases, with 13 bases lying between them. There are 16 residues in the CDR3. Germline V gives CDR1 LGHNA, CDR2 YNFKEQ. The DNA for the CDR3 is TGTGCCAGCAGCCAAGTAGGCCTAGCGAACACAGATACGCAGTATTTT. Translating gives CASSQVGLANTDTQYF.

In regard to this clonotype: As an off-target read in a library built for alpha chains, this beta chain has a frequency of little significance. This rearrangement joins TRBV5-1 to TRBJ2-3, with 7 nucleotides matching TRBD2. Unmatched junction bases numbered 8, after V lost 3 bases and J lost 4 bases. The germline V gene encodes CDR1 SGHRS and CDR2 YFSETQ. The CDR3 has 15 residues. CDR3 sequence (DNA): TGCGCCAGCAGCTACGAGGGAGGGCCCTCAGATACGCAGTATTTT. This gives the protein CASSYEGGPSDTQYF.

In the case of this clonotype: The library was prepared for alpha chains; this beta chain is a stray read, so its frequency means little. This rearrangement joins TRBV15 to TRBJ2-4; possibly TRBD1 or TRBD2 for D (5 bases each). Germline lookup yields CDR1 LNHNV and CDR2 YYDKDF (reference sequence). V shed 0 bases and J shed 5 bases, with 11 bases lying between them. CDR3 length: 15 amino acids. As DNA, the CDR3 is TGTGCCACCAGCAGAGATCAGGGAGTTCAAAACATTCAGTACTTC. It specifies CATSRDQGVQNIQYF.

Comment on this clonotype: Being off target in a library aimed at alpha chains, this beta chain has a size of little meaning. In DNA form, the CDR3 reads TGTGCCAGCAGCCAAGATGGGGGACTGGGGAAAAACATTCAGTACTTC. Protein sequence: CASSQDGGLGKNIQYF. The chain carries TRBV4-2 and TRBJ2-4; a possible D gene is TRBD2 (6 bases). The CDR3 is 16 residues long. Trimming left V 0 bases short and J 4 bases short, with 13 bases between. Germline V lookup: CDR1 LGHNA, CDR2 YNFKEQ.

This clonotype showed up just a few times. A library prepared for alpha chains yielded this beta chain as an off-target read; its size is of little meaning. This rearrangement joins TRBV6-1 to TRBJ2-3; no definite D call. This CDR3 has 15 residues. CDR1 is MNHNS and CDR2 is SASEGT in the germline V gene. V lost 7 bases, J lost 0 bases, and 14 bases lay in between. The CDR3 nucleotides read TGTGCCAGCATGTTGTATGAATCTAGCACAGATACGCAGTATTTT. Translating it yields CASMLYESSTDTQYF.

As concerns this clonotype: Little can be read into the size of this beta chain, an off-target read in a library designed for alpha chains. The genes are TRBV9 and TRBJ2-3; D is unclear. The CDR3 is 13 amino acids. V lost 7 bases and J 4 bases, leaving 13 bases between the germline ends. The germline V gene has CDR1 SGDLS and CDR2 YYNGEE. The chain's CDR3 is CASGDSSADTQYF. The CDR3 DNA reads TGTGCCAGCGGGGATTCCTCGGCAGATACGCAGTATTTT.